This TCR beta chain was identified in a study of blood T cell repertoires in COVID-19. Source study methods: Scientists estimated how many nucleated cells there were by amplifying reference gene primers. Generated by immunoSEQ multiplex PCR, the TCRdb table keeps only in-frame clones and is missing some. V, J and clone size are those of that table, while D and trimming were read from the DNA. This table has more than 300,000 clones, roughly four fifths appearing once. Participants were aged roughly 18 to 100 years from around 25 US areas. Participant-given clinical history determined each cohort assignment. Cohort 3 recovered donors had two negative PCRs, clearance, or symptom resolution. Germline values: CDR1 SGHRS, CDR2 YFSETQ. This CDR3 is built from 15 residues. V shed 4 bases and J shed 0 bases, with 13 bases lying between them.

Sequencing input: PBMCs or T cells enriched from blood (not recorded which). The rearrangement links TRBV5-1 to TRBJ1-1; a weak D match, TRBD1 (6 bases). This sequence was found in a woman between 45 and 60 years old who had recovered from COVID-19. In DNA form, the CDR3 reads TGCGCCAGCAGCCCGGTCGGACAGATGAACACTGAAGCTTTCTTT. Translating it yields CASSPVGQMNTEAFF.